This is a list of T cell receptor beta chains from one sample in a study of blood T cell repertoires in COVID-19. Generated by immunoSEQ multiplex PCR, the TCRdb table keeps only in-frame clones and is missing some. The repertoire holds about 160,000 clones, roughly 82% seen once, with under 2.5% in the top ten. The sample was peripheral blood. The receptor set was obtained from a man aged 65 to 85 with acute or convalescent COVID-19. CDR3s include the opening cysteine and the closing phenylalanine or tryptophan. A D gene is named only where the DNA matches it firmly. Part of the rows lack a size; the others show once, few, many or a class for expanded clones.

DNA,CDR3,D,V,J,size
TGTGCCAGTAGTTGGGGGCAGAATTCACCCCTCCACTTT,CASSWGQNSPLHF,NA,TRBV19,TRBJ1-6,NA
TGTGCCAGCAGCCAAGGGAGGACTAGCGGGGCGCAGTTCTTC,CASSQGRTSGAQFF,TRBD2,TRBV3-1/TRBV3-2,TRBJ2-1,NA
TGTGCCAGCAGCTTTCGTCTAGCGGGGGGGACAGATACGCAGTATTTT,CASSFRLAGGTDTQYF,TRBD2,TRBV5-8,TRBJ2-3,NA
TGTGCCACCCGGGAGGGGATCGGCACTGAAGCTTTCTTT,CATREGIGTEAFF,NA,TRBV6-5,TRBJ1-1,once
TGTGCCAGCAGCGGCGGGACAGGGCGGAATGAGCAGTTCTTC,CASSGGTGRNEQFF,TRBD1,TRBV7-9,TRBJ2-1,NA
TGTGCCAGCAGCCAAGATGGAGGGTACTACGAGCAGTACTTC,CASSQDGGYYEQYF,NA,TRBV3-1/TRBV3-2,TRBJ2-7,NA
TGTGCCAGCAGCTTACAGGCGGGGGGACAAGAGACCCAGTACTTC,CASSLQAGGQETQYF,TRBD2,TRBV11-2,TRBJ2-5,once
TGTGCCAGTAGTCGGCTTGGTGGACAGGGCCCGTCTTTCTATGGCTACACCTTC,CASSRLGGQGPSFYGYTF,TRBD1,TRBV19,TRBJ1-2,NA
TGTGCCAGTAGTGCTGGACAGGGTTCCTACGAGCAGTACTTC,CASSAGQGSYEQYF,TRBD1,TRBV19,TRBJ2-7,NA
TGTGCCAGCAGCCCGACTCCTCATCAGCCCCAGCATTTT,CASSPTPHQPQHF,NA,TRBV3-1/TRBV3-2,TRBJ1-5,NA
TGCGCCAGCAGACCCACGGGACAGCGTTACGAGCAGTACTTC,CASRPTGQRYEQYF,TRBD1,TRBV5-1,TRBJ2-7,few
TGCGCCAGCAGCTTAACCCCCTCCGGGGGGCGTACAGGAAACACCATATATTTT,CASSLTPSGGRTGNTIYF,NA,TRBV5-1,TRBJ1-3,NA
TGTGCCAGCAGCGAGGGTCGGGTAGGCAGGGGGCCGTATAGCAATCAGCCCCAGCATTTT,CASSEGRVGRGPYSNQPQHF,TRBD1,TRBV28,TRBJ1-5,few
TGCGCCAGCAGTCATCCTAGGATAGGGACACAGAACTCCTACGAGCAGTACTTC,CASSHPRIGTQNSYEQYF,NA,TRBV23-1,TRBJ2-7,NA
TGTGCCAGCAGTAGATGGGCTTCCTACGAGCAGTACTTC,CASSRWASYEQYF,NA,TRBV28,TRBJ2-7,NA
TGTGCCAGCAGTTACGGCCAACTAGTAAAGCAGTACTTC,CASSYGQLVKQYF,NA,TRBV12-3/TRBV12-4,TRBJ2-7,NA
TGTGCCAGCAGCCACACCACACGCAGGTTTCTCACAGATACGCAGTATTTT,CASSHTTRRFLTDTQYF,NA,TRBV7-8,TRBJ2-3,NA
TGTGCCAGCAGCTTGACTAGGGTAACTAATGAAAAACTGTTTTTT,CASSLTRVTNEKLFF,NA,TRBV5-6,TRBJ1-4,NA
TGTGCCAGCGGCGGGACAGAGAACACTGAAGCTTTCTTT,CASGGTENTEAFF,TRBD1,TRBV9,TRBJ1-1,NA
TGTGCCAGCAGTGATTCCCGGGGGGTCCAAGAGACCCAGTACTTC,CASSDSRGVQETQYF,TRBD2,TRBV6-1,TRBJ2-5,NA
TGTGCCAGCAGTTTTAGTACTGAGATGGGCTACACCTTC,CASSFSTEMGYTF,NA,TRBV12-3/TRBV12-4,TRBJ1-2,NA
TGCGCCAGCAGCGTTACCAGGGGGAGTTCCTACAATGAGCAGTTCTTC,CASSVTRGSSYNEQFF,TRBD1,TRBV5-1,TRBJ2-1,NA
TGTGCCAGTGGGACAGAGAACTATGGCTACACCTTC,CASGTENYGYTF,TRBD1,TRBV19,TRBJ1-2,NA
TGTGCCAGCAGTGAGTCGCGGGCAAATTCACCCCTCCACTTT,CASSESRANSPLHF,NA,TRBV6-1,TRBJ1-6,few
TGTGCAAGTCGCTTAGGGGGTAGCGGGACTAGCACAGATACGCAGTATTTT,CASRLGGSGTSTDTQYF,NA,TRBV12-2,TRBJ2-3,NA
TGCGCCAGCAGCTTGGGGCTGGGGACAGACCCGAACACTGAAGCTTTCTTT,CASSLGLGTDPNTEAFF,TRBD1,TRBV5-1,TRBJ1-1,once
TGTGCCAGTAGTGTGACCCATACTAGCGTAGTTCGGCCGAGTGAGCAGTTCTTC,CASSVTHTSVVRPSEQFF,TRBD2,TRBV19,TRBJ2-1,NA
TGTGCCAGCTCACCACCGGGAACAGGGGGGTACGAGCAGTACTTC,CASSPPGTGGYEQYF,TRBD1,TRBV18,TRBJ2-7,NA
TGTGCTAGTGGTTTGGGACAGGTTAGCACAGATACGCAGTATTTT,CASGLGQVSTDTQYF,NA,TRBV12-5,TRBJ2-3,NA
TGTGCCAGTAGTATTACAGAGCACTATGGCTACACCTTC,CASSITEHYGYTF,NA,TRBV19,TRBJ1-2,NA
TGTGCCAGCTCACCACCGGAGGGTGGGAGCAATCAGCCCCAGCATTTT,CASSPPEGGSNQPQHF,NA,TRBV18,TRBJ1-5,NA
TGTGCCAGCAGCTTACCAGGGGCAGGTGGCTACACCTTC,CASSLPGAGGYTF,NA,TRBV7-6,TRBJ1-2,once
TGTGCCAGCAGGGGGACTAGCTCTGGTAATGAGCAGTTCTTC,CASRGTSSGNEQFF,TRBD2,TRBV5-4,TRBJ2-1,NA
TGTGCCATCAGTGAATCAGCTAGCGGGCTCTACAATGAGCAGTTCTTC,CAISESASGLYNEQFF,TRBD2,TRBV10-3,TRBJ2-1,NA
TGTGCCAGCATTATCCGCGCAAGGGGCCCCTACGAGCAGTACTTC,CASIIRARGPYEQYF,NA,TRBV11-3,TRBJ2-7,NA
TGTGCCAGCAGTGAGACAGGGAACAATCAGCCCCAGCATTTT,CASSETGNNQPQHF,TRBD1,TRBV6-1,TRBJ1-5,NA
TGTGCCAGCAGGGACCTACAGGGGGCTAACTATGGCTACACCTTC,CASRDLQGANYGYTF,TRBD1,TRBV2,TRBJ1-2,NA
TGCGCCAGCAGCGTCCCGGGACAGGGACGCTATGGCTACACCTTC,CASSVPGQGRYGYTF,TRBD1,TRBV4-1,TRBJ1-2,once
TGTGCCAGCAGCGCGACTAGCGGGGGACAAGAGACCCAGTACTTC,CASSATSGGQETQYF,TRBD2,TRBV9,TRBJ2-5,NA
TGTGCCACCGGTCCAGGGGCCCAAGAGACCCAGTACTTC,CATGPGAQETQYF,NA,TRBV24-1,TRBJ2-5,NA
TGTGCCAGCAGCTTGAACAGTCCCCCTGGAAACACCATATATTTT,CASSLNSPPGNTIYF,NA,TRBV11-2,TRBJ1-3,few
TGTGCCAGCAGTGACCCCCGACCCTCGGGATGGGAGACCCAGTACTTC,CASSDPRPSGWETQYF,NA,TRBV2,TRBJ2-5,NA